The rows below give T cell receptor beta chains drawn from one sample of a study of CD8+CD57+ T cells in acquired aplastic anemia. TCRdb passed the reads through MiXCR, listing each CDR3 protein once. The sample carries some 200,000 distinct CDR3 sequences, just under 50% recorded once. What was sequenced was sorted CD4+, CD8+, or CD8+CD57+ T cells (not recorded which) from PBMCs. These receptors all come from a human donor with aplastic anemia. Both conserved end residues are trimmed from each CDR3.

j_call: TRBJ2-3; v_call: TRBV12-3/TRBV12-4; cdr3_aa: ASSVTGTPDTQY
j_call: TRBJ1-6; v_call: TRBV20-1; cdr3_aa: SARVGRGPYNSPLH
j_call: TRBJ2-7; v_call: TRBV2; cdr3_aa: ATRQGVGEQY
j_call: TRBJ2-3; v_call: TRBV19; cdr3_aa: APPPGSTGPTQY
j_call: TRBJ2-3; v_call: TRBV27; cdr3_aa: ASKRAGPSTDTQY
j_call: TRBJ2-2; v_call: TRBV6-1; cdr3_aa: ASRLGGSTGELF
j_call: TRBJ1-1; v_call: TRBV15; cdr3_aa: ATRRQGDTEAF
j_call: TRBJ1-1; v_call: TRBV19; cdr3_aa: ASSMGPSTEAF
j_call: TRBJ1-2; v_call: TRBV2; cdr3_aa: ASGTGTYGYT
j_call: TRBJ2-7; v_call: TRBV15; cdr3_aa: ATSSLTQDRAYEQY
j_call: TRBJ1-2; v_call: TRBV19; cdr3_aa: ASRDRGGYGYT
j_call: TRBJ2-2; v_call: TRBV24-1; cdr3_aa: ATRTPDRGRTGELF
j_call: TRBJ2-2; v_call: TRBV5-6; cdr3_aa: ASIQWGQGITGEQF
j_call: TRBJ1-3; v_call: TRBV2; cdr3_aa: ASSGARGNTIY
j_call: TRBJ2-7; v_call: TRBV20-1; cdr3_aa: SAQVAGSSSYEQY
j_call: TRBJ2-1; v_call: TRBV5-1; cdr3_aa: ASSSTTSSYNEQF
j_call: TRBJ1-2; v_call: TRBV10-2; cdr3_aa: ASSESPLGGGYT
j_call: TRBJ2-2; v_call: TRBV24-1; cdr3_aa: ATSAQGAGGTGELF
j_call: TRBJ2-5; v_call: TRBV10-2; cdr3_aa: ASGGQNAQETQY
j_call: TRBJ2-5; v_call: TRBV5-3; cdr3_aa: ASSRLVRETQY